This paragraph covers one T cell receptor beta chain sequence. This clone was observed a single time. Its antigen is currently not known. The record has no base qualities; no much larger clone is one base away. The entry originates in a study of shared clonotypes between healthy human individuals (dated by TCRdb to about 2020). Context from the whole study: A couple of women and a few men aged 18 to 49 years were included in the cohort. Per donor, three plates each were used for CD4 naive and CD4 memory, two for CD8 naive, and one for CD8 memory. Libraries were prepared and TCR repertoires were sequenced by different laboratories using diverse techniques, in order to increase sequencing depth and limit assay-specific biases. To estimate repertoire size and how much clonotype sharing occurs between individuals, the study deeply sequenced the blood TCR repertoires of 4 to 6 healthy adults. Between about 0.8 and 9 billion PBMCs per donor were obtained by leukapheresis. Overall study outcomes, separate from this receptor: Rarefaction of sorted-subset datasets indicated incomplete sequencing despite the large sequencing depth. Sampling was restricted to blood, and TCR repertoires in tissue are likely to differ from TCR repertoires in blood. Higher generation probabilities were observed for clonotypes shared by all four sorted-subset donors than for non-shared clonotypes. Pairwise subsampling led to the expectation that sequencing depth would affect the degree of clonotype sharing among donors. The genetic and exposure-history diversity represented was limited by the small number of donors. Across a handful of donors, about 5.2% of naive CD4, around 3.5% of naive CD8, under 2.5% of memory CD4, and under 0.45% of memory CD8 clonotypes were shared. Larger estimated clonotype richness was generally found for naive subsets than for memory subsets.

Deletion took 2 bases off V and 2 bases off J, with a span of 10 bases between the germline ends. The CDR3 runs 14 amino acids, cysteine and phenylalanine included. The read is trimmed to its CDR3 DNA, 42 bases read in frame from base 1. Reading the germline V gene gives CDR1 SGHTS and CDR2 YDEGEE. CD8 naive samples were CD45RO-negative cells positively selected for CCR7, giving a CD45RA+CCR7+ population that excluded TemRA cells. Donors were healthy HIV-negative adults with no recently reported acute infections or vaccinations. Every donor was a Caucasian adult residing in Nashville, Tennessee, USA. After blood collection by leukapheresis, PBMCs were isolated using Ficoll-Histopaque density gradient centrifugation and then cryopreserved in the vapor phase of liquid nitrogen. Analytical flow cytometry was used to check the purity and quantity of every magnetically sorted T cell population. Genomic DNA was isolated from every sorted fraction and measured by UV absorbance on a Nanodrop 2000c.

Using the deep immunoSEQ assay, multiplex PCR amplified TCR CDR3 regions from genomic DNA. Extracted genomic DNA from each cell subset was spread evenly across all wells of several immunoSEQ 96-well plates, with each plate serving as a replicate. For sorted subsets, around 200 ng genomic DNA, equal to approximately 30,000 T cell genomes, was loaded into each replicate PCR. Purified libraries were quantified with a Qubit 3.0 fluorometer, sized on a Bioanalyzer 2100, and re-quantified with the KAPA Library Quantification kit. Every immunoSEQ 96-well plate was sequenced on a separate single-read 150-cycle Illumina NextSeq 550 flow cell. The study's own analysis went as follows. Because the immunoSEQ output included only junctional sequences and no quality scores, the filtering could not be the same as the filtering used for full-length reads. Sequences were annotated with PyIR, a Python wrapper for IgBLAST v1.9, using IMGT germline references to assign V/J genes and CDR3. Any read was removed if the V/J assignment was weak (E-value above 1e-6), the CDR3 was missing, or the read contained stop codons, out-of-frame junctions, or ambiguous translated residues. V3J clonotypes were defined by identical inferred V gene, J gene, and CDR3 amino acid sequence. Percentage overlap between repertoires was computed as shared unique clonotypes divided by the size of the smaller repertoire. Repertoire richness was assessed with RTK rarefaction, the Chao1 estimator, and Recon v2.1 estimates of unobserved clonotypes. Generation probabilities for all TCRbeta clonotypes obtained by the gDNA method from a handful of donors were computed using OLGA. The clones in this table, taken by TCRdb from immuneACCESS, are in-frame only. Not every clone is retained; where verified, under half of the shortfall comes from an unresolved V gene, and the cause of the rest is unknown. The DNA gave D and trimming, while V, J and clone size come from that table. This sample gives about 2.2 million clones in total; about 94% of them show up just once. The leading ten clones occupy 1.5% to 2% of the sample.

Sequencing was performed on naive CD8+ T cells from PBMCs. The meaning of the sample's cell subset or site label: CD45RA+CCR7+. In this chain, TRBV5-8 is recombined with TRBJ1-2; the D gene lacks a confident call. This sequence originates from a young man in good health. Some clones in this sample may be carry-over from other donors' samples. This receptor carries the CDR3 CASSFKGRNYGYTF. The nucleotide sequence is given as TGTGCCAGCAGCTTTAAGGGTCGCAACTATGGCTACACCTTC.